This T cell receptor (beta chain) was documented in a study of cytomegalovirus exposure and HLA in healthy donors. Study-wide findings and caveats: According to a later analysis, donors in an Asian-associated ancestry cluster reportedly had fewer N-insertions than the roughly 720-donor mean.

V was clipped by 2 bases and J by 4 bases; unmatched bases: 9. The CDR3 sequence is 16 residues long. Germline V gene sequence: CDR1 SGHVS, CDR2 FNYEAQ. Turning to this clone: The antigen is undetermined.

PCR employed 60 Vbeta and 13 Jbeta primers. Assay used: immunoSEQ multiplex PCR; TCRdb lists only in-frame clones, some missing. Of some 90,000 clones in the sample, around three fifths were seen once. Input material: PBMCs. The gene calls are TRBV7-6 and TRBJ2-5, with 8 bases matching TRBD2. The TCR originated in a boy aged 5-17 years in good health and CMV-seropositive. The CDR3 region is CASSLNHPGGLETQYF. DNA for the CDR3: TGTGCCAGCAGCTTAAATCACCCGGGGGGGTTAGAGACCCAGTACTTC.